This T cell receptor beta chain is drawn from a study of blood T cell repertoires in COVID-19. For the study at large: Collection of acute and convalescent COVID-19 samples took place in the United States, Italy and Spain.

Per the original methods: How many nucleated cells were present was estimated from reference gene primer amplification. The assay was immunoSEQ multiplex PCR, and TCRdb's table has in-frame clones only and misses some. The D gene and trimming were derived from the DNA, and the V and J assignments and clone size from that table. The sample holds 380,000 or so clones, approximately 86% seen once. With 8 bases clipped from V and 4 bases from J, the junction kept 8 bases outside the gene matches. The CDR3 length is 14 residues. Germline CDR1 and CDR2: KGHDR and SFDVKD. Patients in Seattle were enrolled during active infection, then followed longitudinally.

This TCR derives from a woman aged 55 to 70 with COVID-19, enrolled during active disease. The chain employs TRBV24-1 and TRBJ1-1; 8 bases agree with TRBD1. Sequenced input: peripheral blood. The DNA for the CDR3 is TGTGCCACCACCACCGGGACAGGTGGCACTGAAGCTTTCTTT. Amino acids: CATTTGTGGTEAFF.